The present entry profiles one TCR beta chain with its context. This entry is derived from a study of blood T cell repertoires in COVID-19. About the research overall: Some COVID-19 samples were acute and others convalescent; all came from the United States, Italy and Spain. The analysed material was cDNA or gDNA that came from T cells, B-cell-depleted T cells, or PBMCs.

This CDR3 region has 14 residues. The V and J ends lost 6 bases and 3 bases, in that order; junction bases with no gene match: 5. Germline values: CDR1 LNHDA, CDR2 SQIVND (reference sequence). Sequenced by immunoSEQ multiplex PCR; TCRdb stores in-frame clones only, minus some. The sample holds tens of thousands of clones, about 82% seen once. The sequencing input was peripheral blood. The chain couples TRBV19 to TRBJ1-1, with 9 bases identical to TRBD1. This TCR derives from a man aged 50-59 years with active COVID-19. CDR3 coding DNA: TGTGCCAGTAGGGGACAGGGTCGGGACACTGAAGCTTTCTTT. Its translation is CASRGQGRDTEAFF.